The TCR beta chain under discussion was sequenced for a study of cytotoxic CD8 clonotypes in ibrutinib-treated CLL. Worth noting for this clone: The antigen is unknown.

The ends were cut back, 6 bases at V and 3 bases at J, with 12 bases in the middle. CDR1 MNHNS and CDR2 SASEGT come from the germline V gene. This CDR3 is 13 amino acids long. The repertoire was sequenced with immunoSEQ multiplex PCR; TCRdb's copy has only in-frame clones and lacks some. Of 33,000 or so clones in the sample, over 45% were seen once. Points from the study as a whole: Clonality climbed at ibrutinib response, then dropped toward baseline at progression.

The receptor comes from a human donor with chronic lymphocytic leukemia. This sample comprised PBMCs, obtained before ibrutinib treatment. V is TRBV6-1 and J is TRBJ2-7; D remains unclear. This CDR3 is CASSWGSLYEQYF. DNA of the CDR3: TGTGCCAGCAGCTGGGGTAGTCTCTACGAGCAGTACTTC.